Below, 20 T cell receptor beta chains from the same sample are listed, as sequenced in a study of technical replicates of blood from a handful of donors. TCRdb keeps only in-frame clones here, not all; method: immunoSEQ multiplex PCR. The table has about 80,000 clones, 85% to 95% seen once. The sample was T cells isolated from PBMCs. These receptors originate from a human donor in good health.

The chain is built from TRBV6-4 and TRBJ2-1, with 14 bases fitting TRBD2. CDR1 and CDR2 (germline): MRHNA, SNTAGT. The J segment lost 13 bases and the V segment lost 6 bases, leaving 5 bases of the junction unmatched. The length of the CDR3 is 13 residues. The CDR3 DNA reads TGTGCCAGCAGGCAAGGGACTAGCGGGAGACAGTTCTTC. Translating gives CASRQGTSGRQFF.

The CDR3 protein is CASSEGVVTGELFF. Here the CDR3 DNA reads TGTGCCAGCAGTGAGGGAGTGGTCACCGGGGAGCTGTTTTTT. The chain employs TRBV6-1 and TRBJ2-2; possible D gene TRBD2, 5 bases. CDR3 length: 14 amino acids. Trimming pared 3 bases from V and 4 bases from J, leaving 9 bases between. Germline assignment: CDR1 MNHNS and CDR2 SASEGT.

The V call is TRBV11-2, the J call TRBJ2-1; a weak D match, TRBD2 (6 bases). The CDR3 is 16 amino acids. The germline CDR1 and CDR2 sequences are SGHAT and FQNNGV. The V and J ends lost 0 bases and 7 bases respectively, with 16 bases between them. CDR3 coding DNA: TGTGCCAGCAGCTTAGATACGTGGGGGGACGGGAATGAGCAGTTCTTC. Translation: CASSLDTWGDGNEQFF.

The chain links TRBV6-5 to TRBJ2-5; 10 bases align to TRBD2. Germline lookup yields CDR1 MNHEY and CDR2 SVGAGI. The CDR3 spans 15 residues. The ends lost 8 bases at V and 3 bases at J; junction bases unmatched: 9. The CDR3 sequence is CASGSRTSGEETQYF. In DNA, the CDR3 is TGTGCCAGCGGATCCCGGACTAGCGGAGAAGAGACCCAGTACTTC.

This chain uses TRBV6-5 with TRBJ2-1; 7 bases fit TRBD2. The CDR3 is 14 residues long. Germline values: CDR1 MNHEY, CDR2 SVGAGI. V gave up 6 bases and J gave up 8 bases; unmatched junction bases: 10. This CDR3 is CASRARTSFHEQFF. The CDR3 nucleotides read TGTGCCAGCAGGGCTCGGACTAGTTTCCATGAGCAGTTCTTC.

The rearrangement links TRBV5-4 to TRBJ2-5, with D possibly being TRBD2 (5 bases). CDR1 is SGHNT and CDR2 is YYREEE in the germline V gene (reference sequence). CDR3 length: 14 residues. Trimming stripped 10 bases from V and 0 bases from J, with 16 bases between. DNA for the CDR3: TGTGCCGTAGGAGGACGGCCGTACCAAGAGACCCAGTACTTC. This codes for CAVGGRPYQETQYF.

V is TRBV30 and J is TRBJ2-3; TRBD2 aligns across 10 bases. Germline V gene data show CDR1 as GTSNPN and CDR2 as SVGIG (reference sequence). The CDR3 sequence is 15 residues long. Germline trimming cut 2 bases from V and 6 bases from J; bases unmatched to any gene: 8. The CDR3 DNA sequence: TGTGCCTGGAGTAGCGGGGGGGAGGGAGTCGATACGCAGTATTTT. It specifies CAWSSGGEGVDTQYF.

This chain connects TRBV27 to TRBJ1-3; D uncertain. V was clipped by 2 bases and J by 0 bases, with 5 bases between them. Germline values: CDR1 MNHEY, CDR2 SMNVEV (reference sequence). The CDR3 runs to 14 residues. CDR3 DNA sequence: TGTGCCAGCAGTTTACGTTTCTCTGGAAACACCATATATTTT. Protein product: CASSLRFSGNTIYF.

This clone was seen a single time. CDR3 coding DNA: TGTGCCAGCAGCTTGGGAAACACCTTGTACTTC. Amino acid sequence: CASSLGNTLYF. The chain recombines TRBV5-6 with TRBJ2-7; no clear D. Per the germline V gene, CDR1 is SGHDT and CDR2 is YYEEEE. Trimming stripped 0 bases from V and 12 bases from J, with 10 bases between. CDR3 size: 11 residues.

J is TRBJ2-7 and V is TRBV19; D is unresolved. Germline V gene lookup returns CDR1 LNHDA and CDR2 SQIVND (reference sequence). The CDR3 has 14 amino acids. Trimming removed 3 bases at V and 6 bases at J, with 15 bases between. CDR3 region: CASSIVAVWSEQYF. The CDR3 coding sequence is TGTGCCAGTAGTATTGTCGCTGTGTGGAGCGAGCAGTACTTC.

This rearrangement joins TRBV6-6 to TRBJ1-2; 8 bases match TRBD1. J gave up 12 bases and V 8 bases, and 14 bases lay outside the gene matches. The CDR3 spans 13 residues. Per the germline V gene, CDR1 is MNHNY and CDR2 is SVGAGI (reference sequence). CDR3 residues: CASWAGGVDRHTF. The CDR3 coding sequence is TGTGCCAGCTGGGCAGGGGGCGTGGACCGTCACACCTTC.

The chain has TRBV19 and TRBJ2-1; D ambiguous. The CDR3 extends over 21 amino acids. Trimming removed 0 bases at V and 0 bases at J, with 24 bases between. Germline V gene sequence: CDR1 LNHDA, CDR2 SQIVND (reference sequence). The CDR3, as DNA: TGTGCCAGTAGTATAGATCTTGGGTCGTGGAGCCCTCAGAGCTCCTACAATGAGCAGTTCTTC. Its translation: CASSIDLGSWSPQSSYNEQFF.

The V call is TRBV19, the J call TRBJ2-2, with D perhaps matching TRBD1 (6 bases). In germline, CDR1 is LNHDA, CDR2 SQIVND (reference sequence). V was trimmed by 4 bases and J by 6 bases, leaving 12 bases between them. The CDR3 length is 14 residues. Here the CDR3 DNA reads TGTGCCAGTAGTACGAGGGGGAGAGCCGGGGAGCTGTTTTTT. It yields the protein CASSTRGRAGELFF.

This chain uses TRBV4-3 with TRBJ2-5; no firm D call. Germline V gene sequence: CDR1 LGHNA, CDR2 YSLEER. This CDR3 contains 15 residues. V lost 0 bases and J 5 bases, leaving 13 bases between the germline ends. As DNA, the CDR3 is TGCGCCAGCAGCCAAGAATATCTTCGTCCGGAGACCCAGTACTTC. Translated, it gives CASSQEYLRPETQYF.

The V and J genes are TRBV7-6 and TRBJ1-4; TRBD1 aligns across 9 bases. From germline, CDR1 is SGHVS and CDR2 FNYEAQ. The V segment lost 6 bases and the J segment 8 bases; nucleotides outside the gene matches: 7. CDR3 length: 14 residues. As DNA, the CDR3 is TGTGCCAGCAGTGCGACAGGGGGGATAGAAAAACTGTTTTTT. It translates to CASSATGGIEKLFF.

The chain carries TRBV10-2 and TRBJ1-2, with D unresolved. V was clipped by 3 bases and J by 0 bases, with 5 bases between them. In germline, CDR1 is WSHSY, CDR2 SAAADI. CDR3 length equals 13 residues. This CDR3 reads CASSEQPNYGYTF. CDR3 DNA sequence: TGCGCCAGCAGTGAACAGCCTAACTATGGCTACACCTTC.

The chain has TRBV7-2 and TRBJ2-5, with TRBD2 matching over 11 bases. The CDR3 is made up of 15 amino acids. CDR1 SGHTA and CDR2 FQGNSA come from the germline V gene. V shed 4 bases and J 4 bases; nucleotides not matched to a gene: 5. The CDR3 loop reads CASSSQLAGVETQYF. CDR3 nucleotides: TGTGCCAGCAGCTCCCAACTAGCGGGAGTAGAGACCCAGTACTTC.

This chain uses TRBV6-5 with TRBJ1-5; TRBD1 matches 7 bases. Looked up from germline, CDR1 is MNHEY and CDR2 is SVGAGI. There are 15 residues in the CDR3. V shed 6 bases and J 1 base; nucleotides not matched to a gene: 6. CDR3 DNA: TGTGCCAGCAGACTGACAGGGAGAAGCAATCAGCCCCAGCATTTT. Protein product: CASRLTGRSNQPQHF.

The J gene is TRBJ2-7, the V gene TRBV7-3; the match to TRBD2 covers 11 bases. V dropped 3 bases and J dropped 1; count of bases not matched to a gene: 2. Per germline, CDR1 SGHTA and CDR2 FQGTGA. The CDR3 sequence is 15 residues long. In nucleotides, the CDR3 is TGTGCCAGCAGCTTTAGCGGGAGGGGATCCTACGAGCAGTACTTC. Translation gives CASSFSGRGSYEQYF.

The chain combines TRBV7-3 with TRBJ2-3, with TRBD2 matching 7 bases. This CDR3 has 14 residues. V lost 5 bases to trimming and J lost 3 bases; unmatched junction nucleotides: 5. The germline V gene has CDR1 SGHTA and CDR2 FQGTGA. The CDR3 DNA reads TGTGCCAGCAGCCTGACTAGCAGGACAGATACGCAGTATTTT. Translating gives CASSLTSRTDTQYF. Together with reference TRBV7-3 and TRBJ2-3, the CDR3 gives the full variable domain: GAGVSQTPSNKVTEKGKYVELRCDPISGHTALYWYRQSLGQGPEFLIYFQGTGAADDSGLPNDRFFAVRPEGSVSTLKIQRTERGDSAVYLCASSLTSRTDTQYFGPGTRLTVL.